A single sample gave rise to the 26 T cell receptor beta chains below, sequenced in a study of T cells expressing NK-cell markers. TCRdb re-called the 5' RACE reads and catalogs CDR3 proteins one per entry, DNA excluded. The sample's table shows 150,000 to 180,000 distinct CDR3 sequences. The sample comprised blood T cells: a sorted CD56 or NKG2C T cell subset, CD4+ or CD8+ T cells, or bulk PBMC T cells (not recorded which). All receptors come from a woman aged 45-65 years in good health.

CDR3 residues: CASSKYSGTKNIQYF. The chain joins TRBV21-1 to TRBJ2-4. TRBV21-1 is a known pseudogene. There are 15 residues in the CDR3.

The chain joins TRBV29-1 to TRBJ2-7; TCRdb's D call of TRBD1 is untestable without DNA. The CDR3 length is 15 residues. Per the germline V gene, CDR1 is SQVTM and CDR2 is ANQGSEA. The CDR3 spells CSVEGTGTGEREQYF.

The chain uses TRBV3-1 and TRBJ1-1. Germline values: CDR1 LGHDT, CDR2 YNNKEL (reference sequence). The CDR3 extends over 14 amino acids. The CDR3 sequence is CASSPRGAGTEAFF. Using reference TRBV3-1 and TRBJ1-1 for the parts outside the CDR3, the full variable domain is DTAVSQTPKYLVTQMGNDKSIKCEQNLGHDTMYWYKQDSKKFLKIMFSYNNKELIINETVPNRFSPKSPDKAHLNLHINSLELGDSAVYFCASSPRGAGTEAFFGQGTRLTVV.

The V gene is TRBV4-1, the J gene TRBJ2-7; the TCRdb D gene call, TRBD1, has no DNA to confirm it. This CDR3 has 16 residues. Germline-derived CDR1 and CDR2 are MGHRA and YSYEKL. The CDR3: CASSYPPGQGRNEQYF.

This rearrangement joins TRBV4-1 to TRBJ2-2; TCRdb outputs TRBD1, but without DNA this stays unchecked. Germline CDR1 reads MGHRA; CDR2 reads YSYEKL. The CDR3 loop spans 16 amino acids. CDR3 sequence reads: CASTKASSPLTGELFF.

The chain is built from TRBV3-1 and TRBJ2-5; checking the TCRdb D call of TRBD1 is not possible without DNA. The CDR3 has 15 residues. Germline assignment: CDR1 LGHDT and CDR2 YNNKEL (reference sequence). This chain's CDR3 is CASSQGQILQETQYF.

This sequence joins TRBV27 and TRBJ2-7; TCRdb selects TRBD2, and the lack of DNA leaves this call unchecked. Germline assignment: CDR1 MNHEY and CDR2 SMNVEV (reference sequence). The CDR3 is 17 amino acids. The CDR3 spells CASSGTSSGRRTYEQYF.

V and J are TRBV11-2 and TRBJ2-1; the D gene TCRdb calls, TRBD1, cannot be checked with no DNA. The CDR3 spans 15 residues. CDR1 SGHAT and CDR2 FQNNGV come from the germline V gene. The CDR3 here is CASSLAQGVYNEQFF.

This chain links TRBV15 with TRBJ1-1. The CDR3 extends over 17 amino acids. In germline, CDR1 is LNHNV, CDR2 YYDKDF (reference sequence). The CDR3 loop is CATSRSSNFAVNTEAFF.

V and J are TRBV12-3 or TRBV12-4 and TRBJ2-3; TCRdb lists TRBD2, though no DNA is available to test this call. The CDR3 spans 17 residues. The CDR3 protein is CASSWGTSGRGPDTQYF.

The genes are TRBV11-2 and TRBJ2-3; TCRdb returns TRBD2, unconfirmable since there is no DNA. Germline CDR1 SGHAT, CDR2 FQNNGV. CDR3 length: 15 residues. Here the CDR3 reads CASLGTSGLGDTQYF.

The rearrangement joins TRBV5-6 to TRBJ2-5; the D call from TCRdb, TRBD2, cannot be confirmed without DNA. Germline loops: CDR1 SGHDT, CDR2 YYEEEE. The CDR3 is 13 residues long. CDR3 sequence reads: CASSLNSGETQYF.

This chain connects TRBV24-1 to TRBJ2-5; the D call from TCRdb, TRBD1, cannot be confirmed without DNA. Germline loops: CDR1 KGHDR, CDR2 SFDVKD. The CDR3 contains 17 residues. The CDR3 here is CATSDLGPRRGEETQYF.

V gene TRBV19 combines with J gene TRBJ2-2; TCRdb proposes TRBD2, but this gene call is untestable without DNA. Germline V gives CDR1 LNHDA, CDR2 SQIVND (reference sequence). This CDR3 has 13 amino acids. CDR3 in amino acids: CASLDGLTGELFF.

The chain uses TRBV6-6 and TRBJ1-1; no DNA is available, so the TRBD1 call from TCRdb remains unchecked. Per germline, CDR1 MNHNY and CDR2 SVGAGI (reference sequence). The CDR3 totals 12 residues. The CDR3 protein is CAIRTGNTEAFF.

The rearrangement joins TRBV12-5 to TRBJ2-7; the TCRdb call, TRBD1, lacks DNA for checking. The CDR3 is made up of 15 amino acids. Germline loops: CDR1 LGHNT, CDR2 FRNRAP. The CDR3 loop is CASGSPQEPPYEQYF.

This chain links TRBV3-1 with TRBJ1-4. The length of the CDR3 is 16 residues. Germline V CDR1 and CDR2: LGHDT, YNNKEL (reference sequence). CDR3 region: CASSLSGIEYDEKLFF.

This chain joins TRBV25-1 and TRBJ2-7; the D call from TCRdb, TRBD1, cannot be confirmed without DNA. Germline V CDR1 and CDR2: MGHDK, SYGVNS. This CDR3 is 14 amino acids long. CDR3 sequence: CASTGWGGSYEQYF.

The chain joins TRBV7-9 to TRBJ2-3; without DNA, the TCRdb call of TRBD1 cannot be checked. Germline-derived CDR1 and CDR2 are SEHNR and FQNEAQ (reference sequence). The CDR3 sequence is 15 residues long. CDR3 residues: CASSARDTKPDTQYF.

The chain is built from TRBV20-1 and TRBJ2-7; the TRBD1 assignment by TCRdb is unverifiable without DNA. The CDR3 is 15 residues long. Germline values: CDR1 DFQATT, CDR2 SNEGSKA (reference sequence). This CDR3 is CSARQTGGSSYEQYF.

This rearrangement joins TRBV29-1 to TRBJ2-3; TCRdb's D call, TRBD2, is unchecked because there is no DNA. Germline loops: CDR1 SQVTM, CDR2 ANQGSEA. This CDR3 has 14 residues. The CDR3 protein is CSVELGGGTDTQYF.

The rearrangement links TRBV29-1 to TRBJ1-2. Germline V gene lookup returns CDR1 SQVTM and CDR2 ANQGSEA. The CDR3 has 16 amino acids. The CDR3 sequence: CSVGEALGDPNYGYTF. Full variable domain (rest looked up from reference TRBV29-1 and TRBJ1-2): SAVISQKPSRDICQRGTSLTIQCQVDSQVTMMFWYRQQPGQSLTLIATANQGSEATYESGFVIDKFPISRPNLTFSTLTVSNMSPEDSSIYLCSVGEALGDPNYGYTFGSGTRLTVV.

The CDR3 loop reads CASSSRQLNGNEQFF. The rearrangement joins TRBV27 to TRBJ2-1. The V gene's germline CDR1 is MNHEY and CDR2 SMNVEV (reference sequence). The CDR3 has 15 amino acids.

The chain recombines TRBV27 with TRBJ1-2. Germline V CDR1 and CDR2: MNHEY, SMNVEV (reference sequence). The CDR3 has 13 amino acids. The chain's CDR3 is CASSQGGHYGYTF.

The rearrangement uses TRBV11-2 and TRBJ2-7; TCRdb's assignment of TRBD1 cannot be checked, as there is no DNA. Germline CDR1 reads SGHAT; CDR2 reads FQNNGV. The CDR3 covers 15 residues. The CDR3 sequence is CASSQGTGADYEQYF.

The rearrangement uses TRBV7-7 and TRBJ2-5; absent DNA, TCRdb's TRBD1 call cannot be checked. The germline V gene has CDR1 SSHAT and CDR2 FNYEAQ (reference sequence). The CDR3 has 15 residues. The CDR3 spells CASSLDAGLGETQYF.